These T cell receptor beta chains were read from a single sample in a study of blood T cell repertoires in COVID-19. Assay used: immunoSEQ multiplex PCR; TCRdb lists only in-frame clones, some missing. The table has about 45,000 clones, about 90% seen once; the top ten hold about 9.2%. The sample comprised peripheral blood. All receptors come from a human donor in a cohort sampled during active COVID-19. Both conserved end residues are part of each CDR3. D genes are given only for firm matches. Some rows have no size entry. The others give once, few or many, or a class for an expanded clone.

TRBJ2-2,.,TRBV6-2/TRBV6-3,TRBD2,TGTGCCAGCAGTTATCAGCGGACTAGACCCACCGGGGAGCTGTTTTTT,CASSYQRTRPTGELFF
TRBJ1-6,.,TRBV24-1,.,TGTGCCGCAGCCGGGGGCTATAATTCACCCCTCCACTTT,CAAAGGYNSPLHF
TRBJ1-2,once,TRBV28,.,TGTGCCACCAATCTGCACAGGGTCGTCTATGGCTACACCTTC,CATNLHRVVYGYTF
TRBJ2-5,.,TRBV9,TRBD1,TGTGCCAGCAGCGTAGGACAGGGGAGAAGGGAGACCCAGTACTTC,CASSVGQGRRETQYF
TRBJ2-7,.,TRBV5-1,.,TGCGCCAGCAGCTTGGCCCCAGGGACATCCTACGAGCAGTACTTC,CASSLAPGTSYEQYF
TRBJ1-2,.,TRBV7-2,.,TGTGCCAGCAGCTCTAGACAGCCCTATGGCTACACCTTC,CASSSRQPYGYTF
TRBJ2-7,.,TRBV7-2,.,TGTGCCAGCGGGACTTTCTACGAGCAGTACTTC,CASGTFYEQYF
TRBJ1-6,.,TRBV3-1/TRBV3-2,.,TGTGCCAGCAGCCAAGGGGTGCCAGGGTCGAGTAATTCACCCCTCCACTTT,CASSQGVPGSSNSPLHF
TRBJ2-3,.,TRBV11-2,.,TGTGCCAGCAGCCTTCCAGGGGCAGATACGCAGTATTTT,CASSLPGADTQYF
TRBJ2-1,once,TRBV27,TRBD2,TGTGCCAGCCGCCTCGGACTAGCGGGGGGTCAGAGCTCCTACAATGAGCAGTTCTTC,CASRLGLAGGQSSYNEQFF
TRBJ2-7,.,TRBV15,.,TGTGCCACCAGCCCGATGACGAGGTCCTACGAGCAGTACTTC,CATSPMTRSYEQYF
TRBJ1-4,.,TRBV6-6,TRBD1,TGTGCCAGCAGTTACCCAGACAGGGGAAGTGAAAAACTGTTTTTT,CASSYPDRGSEKLFF
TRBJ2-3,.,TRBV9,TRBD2,TGTGCCAGCAGCCCGGGTTTTGGGCGGGGGGATTCAGATACGCAGTATTTT,CASSPGFGRGDSDTQYF
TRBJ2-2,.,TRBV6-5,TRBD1,TGTGCCAGTCGGACAGGGATAAACACCGGGGAGCTGTTTTTT,CASRTGINTGELFF
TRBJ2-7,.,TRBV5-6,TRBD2,TGTGCCAGCAGCCACCAGACGGGAGGGAGCTACGAGCAGTACTTC,CASSHQTGGSYEQYF
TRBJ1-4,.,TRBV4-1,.,TGCGCCAGCAGCCAAGGGGGCAGACAGCCAACTAATGAAAAACTGTTTTTT,CASSQGGRQPTNEKLFF
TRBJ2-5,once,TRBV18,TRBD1,TGTGCCAGCTCACCTGGGACAGGGGGTAAAGAGACCCAGTACTTC,CASSPGTGGKETQYF
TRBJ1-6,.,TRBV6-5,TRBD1,TGTGCCAGCAGGATACGGGGACAGGGCGGTTCACCCCTCCACTTT,CASRIRGQGGSPLHF
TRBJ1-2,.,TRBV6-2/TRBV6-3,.,TGTGCCAGCAGTTACTCGCACATGGGCCACTATGGCTACACCTTC,CASSYSHMGHYGYTF
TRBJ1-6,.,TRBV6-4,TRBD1,TGTGCCAGCAGTCTCGGACAGGGCGTTAGTTCACCCCTCCACTTT,CASSLGQGVSSPLHF
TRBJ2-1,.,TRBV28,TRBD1,TGTGCCAGCAGTCCTGCAGGGGGCTTCCACAATGAGCAGTTCTTC,CASSPAGGFHNEQFF
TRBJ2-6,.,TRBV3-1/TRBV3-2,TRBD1,TGTGCCAGCAGCCATTACGGTACGGGACAGGGTTATGGGGCCAACGTCCTGACTTTC,CASSHYGTGQGYGANVLTF
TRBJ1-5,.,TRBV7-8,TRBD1,TGTGCCAGCAGCTGGACTACAGGGGGCGCGAATCAGCCCCAGCATTTT,CASSWTTGGANQPQHF
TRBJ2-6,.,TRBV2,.,TGTGCCAGCAGTGCACAGGTGGGCTCTGGGGCCAACGTCCTGACTTTC,CASSAQVGSGANVLTF
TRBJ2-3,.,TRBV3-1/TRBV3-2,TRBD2,TGTGCCAGCAGCCGTCCTAGCGGGGGTAATACGCAGTATTTT,CASSRPSGGNTQYF
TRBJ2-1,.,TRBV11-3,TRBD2,TGTGCCAGCAGCTTAGAGACTAGCGGGGGAAGTGAGCAGTTCTTC,CASSLETSGGSEQFF
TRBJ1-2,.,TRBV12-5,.,TGTGCTAGTGGTTTAACTAAAGCCCATGGCTACACCTTC,CASGLTKAHGYTF
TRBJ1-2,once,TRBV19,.,TGTGCCAGTAGTATAAACGAGGCTACCTATGGCTACACCTTC,CASSINEATYGYTF
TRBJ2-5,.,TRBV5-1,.,TGCGCCAGCAGCTGGGTAGGCGGGGCGGCGGAGACCCAGTACTTC,CASSWVGGAAETQYF
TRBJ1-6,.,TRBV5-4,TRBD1,TGTGCCAGCAGTCCAGACAGGGCGGCACCCCTCCACTTT,CASSPDRAAPLHF
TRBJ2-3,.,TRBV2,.,TGTGCCAGCAGTGAAGTTGGCTTGGCAGGGCTCACAGATACGCAGTATTTT,CASSEVGLAGLTDTQYF
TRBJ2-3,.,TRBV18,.,TGTGCCAGCTCGCGGACAGGCACAGATACGCAGTATTTT,CASSRTGTDTQYF
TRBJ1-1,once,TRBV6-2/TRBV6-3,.,TGTGCCAGCAGTTACTCTGACAGACCAGAAGCTTTCTTT,CASSYSDRPEAFF
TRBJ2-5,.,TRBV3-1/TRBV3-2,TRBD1,TGTGCCAGCAGCCAAGATCCCATACGGGACAGGGTATGGGAGACCCAGTACTTC,CASSQDPIRDRVWETQYF
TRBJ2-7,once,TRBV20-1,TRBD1,TGCAGTGCTAGTCGCGGACAGGCCTACGAGCAGTACTTC,CSASRGQAYEQYF
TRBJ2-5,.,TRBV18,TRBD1,TGTGCCAGCTCACTGGGACAGTCGATAGAGACCCAGTACTTC,CASSLGQSIETQYF
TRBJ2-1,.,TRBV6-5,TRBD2,TGTGCCAGCAGTTACGCGGCTAGCGGGATTTACAATGAGCAGTTCTTC,CASSYAASGIYNEQFF
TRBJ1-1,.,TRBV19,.,TGTGCCAGTATCGGGGGTTTCGGAACTGAAGCTTTCTTT,CASIGGFGTEAFF
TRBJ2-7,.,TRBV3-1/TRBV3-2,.,TGTGCCAGCAGAGGGGTCTCAGAAGGTGAACAGTACTTC,CASRGVSEGEQYF
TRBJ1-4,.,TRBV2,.,TGTGCCAGCAAGGACCGTACGGGTGCCGGGATGACAACTAATGAAAAACTGTTTTTT,CASKDRTGAGMTTNEKLFF
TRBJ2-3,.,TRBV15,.,TGTGCCACCAGCAGAGATGGGGGGGCCACAGATACGCAGTATTTT,CATSRDGGATDTQYF
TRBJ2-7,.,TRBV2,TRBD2,TGTGCCAGCAGGAGGACTAGCGGGGGGGCAAGGTTCTACGAGCAGTACTTC,CASRRTSGGARFYEQYF
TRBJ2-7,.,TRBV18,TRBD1,TGTGCCAGCTCACCCCAGACAGGGGTTCTCTACGAGCAGTACTTC,CASSPQTGVLYEQYF
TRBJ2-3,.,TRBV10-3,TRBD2,TGTGCCATCACCGAGACTAGCGGGGGTGCAGATACGCAGTATTTT,CAITETSGGADTQYF
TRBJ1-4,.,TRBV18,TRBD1,TGTGCCAGCTCATCCCTACGGGACAGGGCAACTAATGAAAAACTGTTTTTT,CASSSLRDRATNEKLFF